This paragraph reports one TCR beta chain. Its antigen remains unidentified. The record has no base qualities; no much larger clone is one base away. The cohort consisted of 666 healthy bone marrow donors. Cohort members were all nominally healthy when sampled, although unrecorded immune exposures were likely present. The donor tested CMV seronegative and was one of the 352 seronegative cohort members. Every donor gave a peripheral blood sample, and the peripheral blood mononuclear cells from that sample were used for TCR beta sequencing. Genomic DNA was extracted from the blood cell samples with the Qiagen DNeasy Blood Extraction Kit. This sample is part of a study of cytomegalovirus exposure and HLA in healthy donors listed by TCRdb under 2017. Regarding the study in general: According to an earlier analysis of around 600 of the donors, about 179 million T cells yielded 90 million to 130 million unique TCR beta sequences and more than 250 Gb of sequence data. About 300 gigabases of sequencing data and approximately 85 million unique TCR sequences were included in an early release covering 550 to 650 HLA-typed donors. Among the roughly 380 genotyped donors, approximately 81% belonged to the genetic ancestry cluster associated with self-reported Caucasian donors. The study aimed to test whether cataloging public T cell receptors could reveal signatures of past pathogen exposure. The study used immunosequencing to profile the T cell repertoires of under 700 subjects and linked those repertoires to cytomegalovirus serostatus. Along with the roughly 700-subject first cohort, a separate validation cohort of over a hundred different subjects was used. The study combined high-throughput TCR immunosequencing, statistical association of individual TCRs with disease status, and machine learning to predict cytomegalovirus infection status. A later analysis re-analyzed previously published TCR beta repertoires from roughly 630 donors and added high-resolution HLA genotyping to study TCR occurrence patterns. The later analysis used no new phenotypic data to find candidate immune exposures, relying instead on TCR beta sequences and their occurrence across donors. An earlier analysis of approximately 640 of the donors applied high-throughput TCR beta sequencing to assess whether each TCR beta V gene segment acted as functional or pseudogenic. Donor age, sex, ethnicity and CMV serostatus were compiled alongside the repertoire data. A later genetic analysis used genome-wide SNP genotypes for 398 of the 666 donors, treating that subset as a discovery cohort. Every discovery cohort repertoire had been produced on one sequencing platform. Class I and class II HLA loci were covered by the typing at four-digit resolution. The number of donors typed differed by locus, with 629-630 for A, B, C, DRB1 and DQB1, 522 for DQA1, under 610 for DPA1, and approximately 470 for DPB1. About five DR-DQ haplotypes were treated as single units for association and clustering because of strong linkage in the cohort. On average, around 200,000 unique TCR beta nucleotide sequences were sequenced per donor among about 400 genotyped donors of the cohort, with roughly 18% of those sequences being non-productive.

What the authors observed across the whole study: According to a later analysis, most CMV-associated TCR beta chains appeared to be HLA-restricted, and the HLA associations seemed to be driven largely by CMV exposure. A later analysis associated approximately 17,000 TCR beta sequences with specific HLA alleles at a false discovery rate of 0.05. A later analysis reported that several top co-occurrence clusters appeared linked to parvovirus B19, influenza, CMV and Epstein-Barr virus. A later analysis found that HLA-associated TCR beta chains were more clonally expanded and had lower generation probabilities than equally common non-associated chains. The classifier was reported to diagnose cytomegalovirus status with high specificity and sensitivity in both the original and validation cohorts. The study gave a list of 150 to 200 TCR beta chains associated with cytomegalovirus. The earlier analysis of a few hundred of the donors excluded some 15 rarely observed V segments, including chromosome 9 orphons, because counts were too low. According to a later analysis, TCR association rates differed among HLA loci, with DRB1 alleles showing the most associated TCRs and HLA-C alleles showing the fewest. A few of the identified cytomegalovirus-associated TCR beta chains were confirmed in vitro to be specific for cytomegalovirus antigens. A further reported finding was that TCR beta sequences accurately predicted the HLA-A and HLA-B alleles for most subjects in the first cohort. When HLA alleles, especially DR and DQ, strongly co-occurred, TCR associations were difficult to assign to individual alleles. In an earlier analysis of 587 of the donors, most TCR beta V segments were observed in productive rearrangements about 90% or about 30% of the time, broadly matching IMGT annotations. The sequencing pipeline was judged likely to have produced a cluster of highly shared sequence variants as a technical artifact. Most TCR sequences were seen in very few donors, while some public TCRs were found in many individuals. Correlated functional status among segregating V segments might be attributable to linkage disequilibrium, but an unknown experimental factor could not be ruled out. In a later genetic analysis, a missense DCLRE1C variant was associated with V-gene and J-gene trimming of TCR beta chains, and the association was replicated in an independent cohort. This cohort had only TCR beta chains sequenced, and the lack of alpha or paired-chain data limited which features could be detected. A later genetic analysis reported fewer N-insertions in productive TCRs among donors in an Asian-associated ancestry cluster than the approximately 670-donor mean. It was suggested by the authors that the approach could potentially be generalized to other disease states and immunological phenotypes. Because some donors lacked HLA typing at each locus, the association tests relied only on the typed subset. Some IMGT-functional V segments, including TRBV6-2 and TRBV6-3, could not be distinguished by the 87-base-pair reads and were therefore excluded. Roughly uniform sequencing depth across donors was assumed in presence/absence analyses, although this assumption may not hold. CMV serostatus was the only immune exposure information available for the cohort.

According to the germline V gene, CDR1 reads MGHDK and CDR2 reads SYGVNS. The junction shows trimming of 6 bases on V and 7 bases on J, plus 18 bases between the germline ends. The CDR3 covers 14 residues, taking in both the cysteine and the phenylalanine. Just the 42-base CDR3 DNA is kept, in frame starting at base 1. The library was produced with the immunoSEQ multiplex PCR assay. For the multiplex PCR, a mixture combining 60 forward primers for TCR Vbeta segments and 13 reverse primers for TCR Jbeta segments was used. A multiplex PCR assay on genomic DNA amplified the CDR3 region of rearranged TCR beta genes. Amplified TCR beta libraries were sequenced as 87-base-pair reads on the Illumina HiSeq System. On the authors' methods: A later analysis tallied 70 million to 100 million unique TCR beta chains across the 600 to 700 repertoires, and 10 million to 11 million of those chains were shared by two or more donors. To remove PCR and sequencing errors, raw reads were error-corrected and collapsed into unique sequences using a nearest-neighbor algorithm that merged closely related sequences. CDR3 sequences were aligned to IMGT reference sequences to assign V, D and J gene segments. For a sequence to be retained, a match of at least six nucleotides was required to both a V gene segment and a J gene segment. A rearrangement was called productive if the CDR3 had no stop codons and remained in frame with V and J, and every other rearrangement was called non-productive. Following IMGT convention, CDR3 was defined as the stretch from the second conserved V-encoded cysteine to the conserved J-encoded phenylalanine. In an earlier analysis of around 600 of the donors, sequences lacking an unambiguous match to a single V gene segment were excluded. An earlier analysis of fewer than 750 of the donors called V segments functional above 56.7% productive rearrangements and segregating when the between-donor standard deviation exceeded 5%. A statistical classification framework was built for diagnosing cytomegalovirus status from the catalog of TCR beta chain sequences. A later analysis assigned V and J genes by comparing TCR nucleotide sequences with IMGT/GENE-DB human TR gene sequences. The TCRdist pipeline was used in a later analysis to assign CDR3 sequences and most-parsimonious VDJ recombination scenarios. A later analysis defined each TCR beta chain by its CDR3 amino acid sequence plus V-gene family, and excluded reads lacking a unique V-gene family. In a later analysis, 450 to 600 highly shared, low-generation-probability nucleotide sequences were removed to address suspected cross-contamination and a sequencing artifact. A later analysis calculated a clonal expansion index for each public chain from normalized within-repertoire ranks of inferred template counts. A later analysis computed generation probabilities with a VDJ recombination model fitted to out-of-frame rearrangements, and checked the results against IGoR. A later analysis scored TCR-TCR, TCR-HLA and TCR-CMV co-occurrence with hypergeometric tests, applying a repertoire-size bias correction to TCR pairs. In a later analysis, false discovery rates were estimated by permuting HLA or CMV assignments 20 times. In a later analysis, co-occurring TCRs were grouped with DBSCAN, and TCRdist sequence similarity was added when clustering was performed within HLA-allele-positive subsets. Repertoires with fewer than 30,000 or more than 120,000 public chains were left out of co-occurrence clustering, as were a handful of repertoires with anomalous nucleotide sharing. TCRdb took this table from immuneACCESS and kept in-frame rearrangements with V and J called. Such tables lack part of the clones; where checked against another copy, unresolved V genes explain under half of the gap, and the rest is unexplained. The D gene and trimming were derived from the DNA, and the V and J assignments and clone size from that table. In this sample the table shows about 150,000 clones, around 84% of which occur a single time. The ten largest clones represent approximately 3.1% of the sample.

This receptor chain uses TRBV25-1 and TRBJ1-2; confidence is insufficient to name the D gene. This TCR was recovered from a woman aged 40 to 55 in good health and CMV-seronegative. Sequenced: PBMCs. The nucleotide sequence reads as follows: TGTGCCAGCAGCGACCTCCACCTTCGGGGTGGCTACACCTTC. Its product reads: CASSDLHLRGGYTF.